Listed here is a single T cell receptor (beta chain). Methods used by the authors: Amplification of reference gene primers was used by the study to estimate nucleated cell counts. Produced via immunoSEQ multiplex PCR; TCRdb's table is partial and in-frame only. Clone size and V and J calls were adopted from that table, with D and trimming inferred from the DNA. Of 390,000 or so clones detected, around 87% appear once; the ten largest clones hold more than 9%. The Seattle site enrolled patients during active infection and followed them longitudinally. This sample was taken from a study of blood T cell repertoires in COVID-19. Study-wide context: The United States, Italy and Spain supplied acute and convalescent COVID-19 samples.

Germline CDR1 and CDR2: DFQATT and SNEGSKA (reference sequence). This CDR3 has 11 amino acids. V was trimmed by 6 bases and J by 5 bases, leaving 11 bases between them. The sequenced sample was peripheral blood. This chain links TRBV20-1 with TRBJ2-7, with D tentatively TRBD2 (5 bases). This clonotype originated in a woman in her thirties with COVID-19, enrolled during active disease. Here the CDR3 reads CSAIPGDEQYF. For the CDR3, the DNA is TGCAGTGCCATCCCCGGGGACGAGCAGTACTTC.